These 2 T cell receptor beta chains came from one sample sequenced in a study of cytomegalovirus exposure and HLA in healthy donors. The PCR was carried out with 60 Vbeta primers and 13 Jbeta primers. Sequencing was performed with immunoSEQ multiplex PCR; in TCRdb, only in-frame clones are kept and a portion is missing. Of over 55,000 clones in the sample, roughly 67% were seen once. Sequences were obtained from PBMCs. The origin of the receptors is a middle-aged man in good health and CMV-seropositive.

This chain connects TRBV6-6 to TRBJ1-4; D unresolved. Germline V gene sequence: CDR1 MNHNY, CDR2 SVGAGI (reference sequence). This CDR3 comprises 14 residues. V was trimmed by 6 bases and J by 6 bases, leaving 14 bases between them. For the CDR3, the DNA is TGTGCCAGCAGCCATATTGCCGGGGATGAAAAACTGTTTTTT. It specifies CASSHIAGDEKLFF.

This sequence joins TRBV19 and TRBJ1-2; D perhaps matches TRBD1 (5 bases). The CDR3 is 14 residues long. Trimming pared 7 bases from V and 0 bases from J, leaving 12 bases between. From germline, CDR1 is LNHDA and CDR2 SQIVND (reference sequence). CDR3 coding DNA: TGTGCCAGTACTCAGGGATCTACTAACTATGGCTACACCTTC. This sequence encodes CASTQGSTNYGYTF.